This T cell receptor (beta chain) emerged from a study of graft-versus-host responses after intestinal transplantation. Whole-study results and caveats: Detection of GvH clones occurred in recipient marrow, and some had their first appearance in ileum or blood. Where graft-donor T cell macrochimerism was present, patients had high graft-versus-host to host-versus-graft clonal ratios in allografts.

Irradiated, violet-dye-labeled stimulator cells, some 200,000 in number, were plated with some 200,000 CFSE-labeled responder cells. CD4 and CD8 responders that proliferated in the reaction were FACS-sorted. This clone turned up a few times. TCRdb's table, derived via immunoSEQ multiplex PCR, lists solely in-frame clones and lacks some. The table has about 12,000 clones, 35% seen once. The CDR3 is made up of 13 amino acids. CDR1 is SGHAT and CDR2 is FQNNGV in the germline V gene. Trimming cost V 5 bases and J 1 base, with 8 bases left between them. The TCR originated in a human patient who received an intestinal transplant. The rearrangement links TRBV11-2 to TRBJ1-1; no clear D. This specimen consisted of alloreactive CD8+ T cells from a mixed lymphocyte reaction culture, obtained before intestinal transplant. Indicated subset: CFSE-low proliferating T cells sorted from roughly six-day pre-transplant mixed lymphocyte reaction (GvH or HvG direction). CDR3 coding DNA: TGTGCCAGCAGCCCTTACAGGAACACTGAAGCTTTCTTT. Its protein is CASSPYRNTEAFF.